These 24 T cell receptor beta chains originate from one sample sequenced in a study of blood T cells in healthy people across ages. Combining a sample-barcoded 5' primer with a J-beta primer mix, a second PCR ran for roughly 7 to 12 cycles. Using its own MiXCR run on the 5' RACE reads, TCRdb lists one record per CDR3 protein. The sample has 850,000 to 1,100,000 distinct CDR3 sequences, 35% to 40% seen once. Sequenced: blood. The receptor set was obtained from a man between 18 and 29 years old in good health.

V is TRBV21-1 and J is TRBJ2-3; the table's D call, TRBD1, was not checked against the DNA. TRBV21-1 is an annotated pseudogene. The CDR3 is made up of 14 amino acids. CDR3 loop: CASRGSQGTDTQYF. The CDR3 nucleotides read TGTGCCAGCCGGGGCAGCCAGGGCACAGATACGCAGTATTTT.

This chain connects TRBV11-2 to TRBJ2-1, with 10 bases aligning to TRBD1. The CDR3 is 16 residues long. After removal of 5 bases from V and 3 bases from J, the junction contained 7 bases not matched to a gene. Germline V CDR1 and CDR2: SGHAT, FQNNGV. CDR3 protein: CASSTPGQGHYNEQFF. In DNA form, the CDR3 reads TGTGCCAGCAGCACCCCGGGACAGGGGCACTACAATGAGCAGTTCTTC.

This clonotype appeared a few times. The V call is TRBV16, the J call TRBJ2-2; maybe TRBD2 (5 bases). V gave up 7 bases and J gave up 2 bases, with 8 bases separating them. Per the germline V gene, CDR1 is KGHSY and CDR2 is FQNENV. This CDR3 region has 13 residues. CDR3 in DNA: TGTGCCAGCAATCGGGGTAACACCGGGGAGCTGTTTTTT. Translated: CASNRGNTGELFF.

The rearrangement uses TRBV10-3 and TRBJ1-2; D is unclear. The CDR3 contains 11 residues. Trimming removed 8 bases from V and 6 bases from J, with 10 bases in between. Germline lookup yields CDR1 ENHRY and CDR2 SYGVKD. CDR3 loop: CAIGSEDGYTF. CDR3 coding DNA: TGTGCCATCGGTTCAGAAGATGGCTACACCTTC.

This clonotype was detected only a few times. The chain combines TRBV20-1 with TRBJ2-6; TRBD1 matches 9 bases. The CDR3 has 18 amino acids. CDR1 and CDR2 from the germline V gene are DFQATT and SNEGSKA (reference sequence). The V gene end was trimmed by 2 bases and the J gene end by 4 bases; junction bases not matched to a gene: 12. Here the CDR3 reads CSARQTGGLTEGANVLTF. The CDR3 DNA reads TGCAGTGCTAGACAGACAGGGGGGCTAACTGAGGGGGCCAACGTCCTGACTTTC.

This rearrangement joins TRBV5-1 to TRBJ2-7; possibly TRBD2 for D (5 bases). This CDR3 contains 13 residues. Trimming left V 5 bases short and J 4 bases short, with 13 bases between. The V gene's germline CDR1 is SGHRS and CDR2 YFSETQ. This CDR3 is CASREGPSYEQYF. The CDR3 DNA is TGCGCCAGCAGAGAGGGCCCTTCGTACGAGCAGTACTTC.

The chain recombines TRBV29-1 with TRBJ1-2; weak D call: TRBD1 (5 bases). The CDR3 length is 11 residues. Germline V gene sequence: CDR1 SQVTM, CDR2 ANQGSEA. With 7 bases removed from V and 5 bases from J, the gap between germline ends came to 11 bases. The CDR3 sequence is CSAAEGYGYTF. The CDR3 DNA follows: TGCAGCGCCGCCGAGGGGTATGGCTACACCTTC.

The chain has TRBV20-1 and TRBJ1-5; D uncertain. Germline CDR1 reads DFQATT; CDR2 reads SNEGSKA (reference sequence). The V end lost 4 bases, the J end lost 7 bases, and 14 bases lay between the germline ends. This CDR3 is 13 amino acids long. This chain's CDR3 is CSAIRRFEQPQHF. CDR3 in DNA: TGCAGTGCTATACGACGATTTGAACAGCCCCAGCATTTT.

A remark on this clonotype: This sequence may be a read error, since a much larger clone differs from it by one base. V is TRBV7-2 and J is TRBJ1-1; TRBD1 is a possible D gene (5 bases). Germline lookup yields CDR1 SGHTA and CDR2 FQGNSA. V gave up 1 base and J gave up 7 bases, with 10 bases separating them. The CDR3 is 13 amino acids. The CDR3 bases are TGTACCAGCAGCTTAGAACAGGAGGATGAAGCTTTCTTT. It translates to CTSSLEQEDEAFF.

The chain links TRBV20-1 to TRBJ1-4; TRBD1 is a possible D gene (5 bases). The CDR3 consists of 13 residues. Trimming removed 0 bases from V and 7 bases from J, with 9 bases in between. Germline V CDR1 and CDR2: DFQATT, SNEGSKA (reference sequence). CDR3 sequence reads: CSARDGGPEKLFF. For the CDR3, the DNA is TGCAGTGCTAGAGATGGGGGTCCTGAAAAACTGTTTTTT.

The table lists this clonotype with a few counts. This sequence joins TRBV3-1 and TRBJ1-2, with a tentative D call TRBD1 (6 bases). This CDR3 is 14 amino acids long. V was clipped by 4 bases and J by 6 bases, with 15 bases between them. Germline V gives CDR1 LGHDT, CDR2 YNNKEL (reference sequence). CDR3 residues: CASSPTTGLDGYTF. CDR3 nucleotides: TGTGCCAGCAGCCCAACTACAGGGTTGGATGGCTACACCTTC.

This chain connects TRBV20-1 to TRBJ2-7; maybe TRBD1 (5 bases). Germline assignment: CDR1 DFQATT and CDR2 SNEGSKA (reference sequence). V gave up 5 bases and J gave up 4 bases, with 15 bases separating them. The length of the CDR3 is 13 residues. The CDR3 protein is CSAGAPANYEQYF. Written as DNA, the CDR3 is TGCAGTGCTGGGGCCCCAGCGAATTACGAGCAGTACTTC.

This clonotype turned up a few times. The gene calls are TRBV7-2 and TRBJ2-2; D remains unclear. CDR1 SGHTA and CDR2 FQGNSA come from the germline V gene. The CDR3 is 13 residues long. Trimming removed 1 base from V and 6 bases from J, with 6 bases in between. CDR3 coding DNA: TGTGCCAGCAGCTTAGTCCTTTCCGGGGAGCTGTTTTTT. This translates into CASSLVLSGELFF.

This clonotype has just a few counts. The chain combines TRBV16 with TRBJ1-2; no clear D. V was shortened by 2 bases and J by 8 bases, with 9 bases between the two germline ends. This CDR3 comprises 12 residues. The germline gives CDR1 KGHSY, CDR2 FQNENV. The CDR3 spells CASSQQDSGYTF. CDR3 nucleotide sequence: TGTGCCAGCAGCCAACAGGATTCGGGCTACACCTTC.

This sequence joins TRBV7-9 and TRBJ2-3, with 7 bases that match TRBD2. The V and J ends lost 5 bases and 3 bases, in that order; junction bases with no gene match: 8. Germline CDR1 reads SEHNR; CDR2 reads FQNEAQ (reference sequence). This CDR3 spans 15 amino acids. As DNA, the CDR3 is TGTGCCAGCAGCCCCACTAGCGATTGGACAGATACGCAGTATTTT. This codes for CASSPTSDWTDTQYF.

The chain combines TRBV20-1 with TRBJ2-5, with D unclear. Germline values: CDR1 DFQATT, CDR2 SNEGSKA (reference sequence). CDR3 length: 11 amino acids. V lost 6 bases to trimming and J lost 3 bases, with 8 bases between them. The chain's CDR3 is CSADPKETQYF. CDR3 in DNA: TGCAGTGCCGACCCCAAAGAGACCCAGTACTTC.

This clonotype has only a few counts. This chain links TRBV7-8 with TRBJ2-5, with D perhaps TRBD1 (5 bases). The ends were cut back, 4 bases at V and 5 bases at J, with 11 bases in the middle. This CDR3 is built from 13 residues. The V gene's germline CDR1 is SGHVS and CDR2 FQNEAQ. The CDR3 coding sequence is TGTGCCAGCAGCTCGGACACTCGGGAGACCCAGTACTTC. Translated: CASSSDTRETQYF.

The chain recombines TRBV4-3 with TRBJ1-6; D is unclear. From germline, CDR1 is LGHNA and CDR2 YSLEER. Trimming removed 0 bases at V and 7 bases at J, with 10 bases between. CDR3 length: 15 residues. For the CDR3, the DNA is TGCGCCAGCAGCCAAGATCGCTTGGGAAATTCACCCCTCCACTTT. Translation gives CASSQDRLGNSPLHF.

This sequence joins TRBV28 and TRBJ2-5; a possible D gene is TRBD1 (6 bases). CDR3 length: 13 amino acids. V lost 6 bases and J lost 5, with 13 bases in between. Germline V gene sequence: CDR1 MDHEN, CDR2 SYDVKM. The CDR3 here is CASSPAGDETQYF. In DNA form, the CDR3 reads TGTGCCAGCAGCCCGGCAGGGGACGAGACCCAGTACTTC.

This clonotype was recorded a few times. The chain has TRBV29-1 and TRBJ1-2; TRBD1 matches at 10 bases. This CDR3 region has 15 residues. Trimming removed 5 bases from V and 2 bases from J; junction bases left unmatched: 8. Germline CDR1 SQVTM, CDR2 ANQGSEA. The CDR3 nucleotides read TGCAGCGTTCCAACCCGGGACAGGGGAAACTATGGCTACACCTTC. Protein sequence: CSVPTRDRGNYGYTF.

This rearrangement joins TRBV27 to TRBJ2-7; 8 positions agree with TRBD2. This CDR3 region has 15 residues. The germline V gene encodes CDR1 MNHEY and CDR2 SMNVEV (reference sequence). The V and J ends lost 3 bases and 4 bases, in that order; junction bases with no gene match: 8. CDR3 nucleotide sequence: TGTGCCAGCAGTTTCCTCGGGGGGGCAGAGTACGAGCAGTACTTC. Translating gives CASSFLGGAEYEQYF.

The V and J genes are TRBV4-1 and TRBJ1-2; 7 positions agree with TRBD1. The CDR3 runs 20 residues. Trimming cost V 4 bases and J 0 bases; bases outside gene matches: 20. From germline, CDR1 is MGHRA and CDR2 YSYEKL. CDR3 bases: TGCGCCAGCAGCCGGAAGACCCTGGGGACAGACCGCATAACTAACTATGGCTACACCTTC. Encoded protein: CASSRKTLGTDRITNYGYTF.

The chain employs TRBV7-2 and TRBJ2-4, with no clear D. This CDR3 comprises 16 residues. V was clipped by 2 bases and J by 13 bases, with 24 bases between them. The germline gives CDR1 SGHTA, CDR2 FQGNSA. The CDR3 DNA reads TGTGCCAGCAGCTTATACGGAAGGAACTCCTACAATGAGCAGTACTTC. This translates into CASSLYGRNSYNEQYF.

The chain combines TRBV20-1 with TRBJ2-2; D call uncertain. This CDR3 is 13 amino acids long. Germline CDR1 is DFQATT and CDR2 is SNEGSKA (reference sequence). V was shortened by 5 bases and J by 0 bases, with 7 bases between the two germline ends. Here the CDR3 DNA reads TGCAGTGCTCGGCTAGCGAACACCGGGGAGCTGTTTTTT. Encoded protein: CSARLANTGELFF.